A selection of T cell receptor beta chains follows, all from one sample in a study of blood T cell repertoires in COVID-19. Profiling relied on immunoSEQ multiplex PCR, and the TCRdb table lists in-frame clones only, not all of them. The sample consists of 150,000 to 200,000 clones, approximately 80% of them appearing once. The sequenced sample was peripheral blood. The receptors stem from a man in his 60s with acute or convalescent COVID-19. Both conserved end residues are part of each CDR3. Each record gives: V gene, clone size, D gene, J gene, CDR3 protein, CDR3 DNA. The D gene is left open where the match is weak. Expanded clones are given a class, and other clones once, few, many or no size at all.

TRBV7-3	once	TRBD1	TRBJ2-1	CATAMTGEYNEQFF	TGTGCCACCGCCATGACAGGGGAATACAATGAGCAGTTCTTC
TRBV2	NA	TRBD1	TRBJ1-3	CASRETGGEKRNTIYF	TGTGCCAGCAGGGAAACAGGGGGCGAAAAAAGAAACACCATATATTTT
TRBV9	NA	NA	TRBJ2-4	CASSASTGMGNIQYF	TGTGCCAGCAGCGCGAGTACAGGGATGGGAAACATTCAGTACTTC
TRBV2	NA	TRBD1	TRBJ1-4	CGGTEGAANEKLFF	TGTGGTGGGACCGAGGGGGCGGCTAATGAAAAACTGTTTTTT
TRBV5-1	NA	TRBD1	TRBJ2-4	CASSPWTGETIQYF	TGCGCCAGCAGCCCCTGGACAGGGGAAACCATTCAGTACTTC
TRBV2	NA	TRBD2	TRBJ2-7	CATGGQPYEQYF	TGTGCCACGGGGGGGCAGCCCTACGAGCAGTACTTC
TRBV6-6	NA	NA	TRBJ1-5	CASSSKAFNSNQPQHF	TGTGCCAGCAGTTCCAAAGCCTTTAATAGCAATCAGCCCCAGCATTTT
TRBV6-5	NA	NA	TRBJ2-4	CASRQTTGTIQYF	TGTGCCAGCAGACAAACAACAGGGACCATTCAGTACTTC
TRBV2	NA	TRBD1	TRBJ1-4	CARGAGTGDEKLFF	TGTGCCAGAGGAGCCGGGACAGGGGATGAAAAACTGTTTTTT
TRBV2	NA	TRBD2	TRBJ2-7	CASSEEGLAGFYYEQYF	TGTGCCAGCAGTGAAGAGGGGCTAGCGGGCTTCTACTACGAGCAGTACTTC
TRBV5-4	few	TRBD1	TRBJ1-6	CASSPQGASYNSPLHF	TGTGCCAGCAGCCCACAGGGGGCCAGCTATAATTCACCCCTCCACTTT
TRBV19	NA	TRBD1	TRBJ2-5	CASSTRLTGVETQYF	TGTGCCAGTAGTACACGACTGACAGGGGTAGAGACCCAGTACTTC
TRBV5-5	NA	NA	TRBJ2-7	CASSLEATAYEQYF	TGTGCCAGCAGCTTGGAAGCGACAGCCTACGAGCAGTACTTC
TRBV2	NA	NA	TRBJ2-2	CASSGQATGELFF	TGTGCCAGCAGTGGACAAGCCACCGGGGAGCTGTTTTTT
TRBV27	NA	NA	TRBJ2-3	CASSMLGALSSTDTQYF	TGTGCCAGCAGTATGCTAGGGGCACTATCTAGCACAGATACGCAGTATTTT
TRBV4-1	NA	TRBD1	TRBJ1-1	CASSQSPGQGAVYPEAFF	TGCGCCAGCAGCCAAAGCCCGGGACAGGGGGCGGTTTACCCTGAAGCTTTCTTT
TRBV6-5	NA	NA	TRBJ1-5	CASSATGGEDQPQHF	TGTGCCAGCAGCGCCACAGGCGGGGAAGATCAGCCCCAGCATTTT